What follows describes a single T cell receptor beta chain. Its cognate antigen is unknown. This specimen comes from a study of blood T cells in healthy people across ages. General study results and limits: Naive T cell percentage strongly correlated with TCR beta diversity.

Germline values: CDR1 SGHVS, CDR2 FQNEAQ. Trimming stripped 1 base from V and 3 bases from J, with 18 bases between. The CDR3 covers 17 residues. The authors ran a second PCR of 7 to 11 cycles using a sample-barcoded 5' primer and a J-beta primer mix. A single record per CDR3 protein comes from TCRdb applying MiXCR to the 5' RACE reads. This table holds 650,000 to 1,000,000 distinct CDR3 sequences, roughly 40% found once. The gene calls are TRBV7-8 and TRBJ1-2; D unclear. The specimen sequenced was blood. The TCR sequence derives from a man aged 18 to 29 in good health. This CDR3 is CASSLGGGPSWDYGYTF. The DNA of the CDR3 is TGTGCCAGCAGCTTAGGGGGAGGGCCTTCCTGGGACTATGGCTACACCTTC.